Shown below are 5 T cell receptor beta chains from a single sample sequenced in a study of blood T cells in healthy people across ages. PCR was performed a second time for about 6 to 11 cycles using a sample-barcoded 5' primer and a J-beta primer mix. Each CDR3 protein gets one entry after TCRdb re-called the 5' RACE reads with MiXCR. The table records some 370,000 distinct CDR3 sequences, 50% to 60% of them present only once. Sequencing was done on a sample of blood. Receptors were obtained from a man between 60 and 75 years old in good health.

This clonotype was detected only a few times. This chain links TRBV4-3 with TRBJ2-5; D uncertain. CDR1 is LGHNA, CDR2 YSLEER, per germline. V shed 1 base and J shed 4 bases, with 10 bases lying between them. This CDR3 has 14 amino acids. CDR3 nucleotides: TGCGCCAGCAGCCAAGTAAGGCAGCTAGAGACCCAGTACTTC. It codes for CASSQVRQLETQYF.

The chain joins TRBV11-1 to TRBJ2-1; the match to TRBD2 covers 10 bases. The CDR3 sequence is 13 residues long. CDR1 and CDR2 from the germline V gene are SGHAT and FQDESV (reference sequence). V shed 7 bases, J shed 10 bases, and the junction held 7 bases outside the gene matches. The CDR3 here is CASNLAGVGEQFF. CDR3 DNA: TGTGCCAGCAACCTAGCGGGAGTGGGCGAGCAGTTCTTC.

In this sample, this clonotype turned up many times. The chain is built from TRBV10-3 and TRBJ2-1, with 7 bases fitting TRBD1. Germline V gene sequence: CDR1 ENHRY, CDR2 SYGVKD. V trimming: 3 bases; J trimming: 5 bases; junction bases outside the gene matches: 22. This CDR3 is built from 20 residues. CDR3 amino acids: CAISELGQVFGAVGDNEQFF. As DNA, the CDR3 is TGTGCCATCAGTGAACTTGGACAGGTCTTTGGGGCTGTGGGGGACAATGAGCAGTTCTTC.

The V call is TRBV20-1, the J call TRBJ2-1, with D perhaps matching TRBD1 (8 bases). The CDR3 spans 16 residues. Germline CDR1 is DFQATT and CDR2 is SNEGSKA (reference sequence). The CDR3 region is CSAPPHRGGSYNEQFF. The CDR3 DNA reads TGCAGCGCCCCCCCCCACAGGGGGGGGTCCTACAATGAGCAGTTCTTC.

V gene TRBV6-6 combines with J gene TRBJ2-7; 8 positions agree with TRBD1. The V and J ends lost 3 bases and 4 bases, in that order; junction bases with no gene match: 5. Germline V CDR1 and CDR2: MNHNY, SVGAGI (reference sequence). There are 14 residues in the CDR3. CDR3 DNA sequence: TGTGCCAGCAGTTATCGGGACAGGCCATACGAGCAGTACTTC. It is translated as CASSYRDRPYEQYF.